This TCR beta chain was captured by sequencing in a study of blood T cell repertoires in COVID-19 (dated by TCRdb to the early 2020s). Regarding the study in general: Collaborator samples came from the United States, Italy and Spain and covered acute and convalescent phases of COVID-19. Where available, HLA class I and class II types were obtained from metadata supplied by the sample provider rather than from assay-based typing. The repertoires were released in a freely available public database meant as a resource for research on the immune response to SARS-CoV-2. Subjects who had been exposed to COVID-19, were actively infected with it, or had recovered from it provided the deeply sampled blood TCRbeta repertoires that made up the dataset. The sample metadata nearly always contained a de-identified subject ID, COVID-19 status, age in years and sex. The prospective study material was composed of cDNA or gDNA derived from T cells, B-cell-depleted T cells, or PBMCs. Samples were obtained from the ongoing ImmuneRACE study (first 160 participants) and from about 1,300 subjects provided by 6 global collaborators. Points the paper makes about the study in general: The amount of clinical and demographic metadata varied by source and participant and was provided uncurated.

Cut back by 6 bases and 1 base, the V and J ends lie 12 bases apart. From cysteine to phenylalanine, the CDR3 is 15 amino acids long. Just the 45-base CDR3 DNA is kept, in frame starting at base 1. Sequences MNHNY (CDR1) and SVGAGI (CDR2) are obtained from the germline V gene (reference sequence). In the prospective study, participants were 18 to 89 years old, resided in 25 or so geographic areas of the United States, and were enrolled through a virtual design. In the prospective study, cohorts were assigned on the basis of participant-reported clinical history obtained from a screening survey and a study questionnaire. Recovered participants in ImmuneRACE Cohort 3 were defined as having two consecutive negative NP/OP PCR tests, clearance from a healthcare professional, or resolution of symptoms. In the prospective study, whole blood, serum and a nasopharyngeal or oropharyngeal swab were collected from each participant by mobile phlebotomists. Participants in the prospective study had the option to provide additional blood draws and questionnaires over an approximately 2-month period. Before DNA extraction, blood samples from the prospective study were shipped at room temperature or frozen.

Turning to this clone: No cognate antigen has been identified for it. Per-base qualities were not stored, and no clone one base away is much larger.

TCRbeta CDR3 regions were amplified from genomic DNA using the immunoSEQ Assay, a bias-controlled multiplex PCR. The paper's processing steps were these. The number of nucleated cells in each sample was estimated by amplification of reference gene primers within the assay. To quantify the absolute abundance of each unique TCRbeta CDR3 rearrangement, sequence reads were collapsed and filtered. For each sample, productive Simpson clonality was calculated by taking the square root of Simpson's diversity index across productive rearrangements. In its TCRdb copy, this immuneACCESS table keeps in-frame sequences only and misses some clones. Where compared with another copy, unresolved V genes explain less than half of these, and the others have no known cause. The DNA was the basis for D and trimming; V, J and clone size are from that table. Counted in this sample were approximately 300,000 clones; over 75% of them appeared once. The ten largest account for roughly a tenth of the sample.

This receptor was identified in a young woman who had recovered from COVID-19. The chain employs TRBV6-6 and TRBJ1-4, with no confident D gene call. The sample comprised PBMCs or T cells enriched from blood (not recorded which). The CDR3 protein is CASRLVGGTNEKLFF. At the DNA level, the sequence is TGTGCCAGCAGACTGGTGGGAGGAACTAATGAAAAACTGTTTTTT.